This T cell receptor (beta chain) was profiled in a study of Ad26.COV2.S vaccination and SARS-CoV-2 variants. Study context: The donor participated in the COV1001 trial, in its Ad26.COV2.S arm. General observations from the study: After vaccination, substantial breadth of spike-specific CD8+ and CD4+ responses was reported. Vaccine recipients posted higher spike-specific TCR breadth than their placebo counterparts. Comparability of non-spike TCR breadth was observed across vaccine and placebo recipients.

Treatment indicated: around 19 received Ad26.COV2.S at low or high dose, single or two shots; a few received placebo; per-sample allocation not given. It was on day 63 after the first vaccine or placebo injection that samples were taken. The method was immunoSEQ multiplex PCR; TCRdb's version includes in-frame clones alone and lacks a portion of them. The sample carries hundreds of thousands of clones, roughly 89% recorded once. On this clone: Its antigen remains unidentified.

CDR3 length equals 21 residues. This receptor was identified in a person aged 18-65 years who received the Ad26.COV2.S COVID-19 vaccine or a placebo. The starting material was peripheral blood, obtained in a trial of Ad26.COV2.S vaccine versus placebo. The genes are TRBV12-2 and TRBJ1-4; the table calls TRBD1, which could not be checked here. TRBV12-2 is a pseudogene. The CDR3 DNA follows: TGTGCAAGTCGCCTGACCCAAGGCCAGGGGGCGGAAATGGCAACTAATGAAAAACTGTTTTTT. It specifies CASRLTQGQGAEMATNEKLFF.